This T cell receptor beta chain was recovered during a study of cytomegalovirus exposure and HLA in healthy donors. Points from the study as a whole: In a later analysis, at a false discovery rate of 0.05, roughly 16,000 TCR beta sequences matched HLA alleles. In a later analysis, a missense DCLRE1C variant was linked to TCR beta V- and J-gene trimming.

Germline V gene sequence: CDR1 SGHNT, CDR2 YYREEE (reference sequence). The CDR3 totals 15 residues. V lost 4 bases and J lost 6; bases outside the gene matches: 8. About this clone itself: The antigen remains unidentified.

Primers included in the PCR were 60 Vbeta and 13 Jbeta primers. Sequenced by immunoSEQ multiplex PCR; TCRdb stores in-frame clones only, minus some. Here the sample spans 150,000 to 200,000 clones, about three quarters being singletons. The sequence came from a woman between 35 and 50 years old in good health and CMV-seronegative. The sample consisted of PBMCs. The genes are TRBV5-4 and TRBJ2-1, with 9 bases aligning to TRBD1. The CDR3 nucleotides read TGTGCCAGCAGCGAGACAGGGGGGGCCCTCAATGAGCAGTTCTTC. As protein: CASSETGGALNEQFF.